One sample yielded the 14 T cell receptor beta chains listed below, sequenced in a study of blood T cells in healthy people across ages. Together with a sample-barcoded 5' primer, a J-beta primer mix was included in a second PCR lasting about 7 to 11 cycles. From the 5' RACE reads, TCRdb called clonotypes with MiXCR, one entry per CDR3 protein. The profile shows 1.5 million to 2 million distinct CDR3 sequences, 30% to 35% of them singletons. Sequencing was carried out using blood. These receptors came from a woman in her twenties or thirties in good health.

The chain is built from TRBV20-1 and TRBJ1-2; TRBD1 is a possible D gene (5 bases). The germline V and J ends were trimmed by 3 bases and 5 bases, with 22 bases remaining between them. Germline loops: CDR1 DFQATT, CDR2 SNEGSKA (reference sequence). CDR3 length: 16 amino acids. Written as DNA, the CDR3 is TGCAGTGCTAGGCCGGCAGGGACCGAGGGAATTTATGGCTACACCTTC. Amino acids: CSARPAGTEGIYGYTF.

V gene TRBV9 combines with J gene TRBJ1-2; D not certain. Germline CDR1 reads SGDLS; CDR2 reads YYNGEE. V was clipped by 4 bases and J by 3 bases, with 13 bases between them. The CDR3 sequence is 14 residues long. For the CDR3, the DNA is TGTGCCAGCAGCAGGACCTCAAGGGACTATGGCTACACCTTC. It translates to CASSRTSRDYGYTF.

The sample holds a few counts of this clonotype. V usage is TRBV18 and J usage is TRBJ2-7, with D possibly matching TRBD1 (6 bases). Deletions cut 5 bases from V and 5 bases from J, with 16 bases between. The CDR3 runs 14 residues. Germline V lookup: CDR1 KGHSH, CDR2 LQKENI. In nucleotides, the CDR3 is TGTGCCAGCTCAGGCTCACAGGGTCGTGACGAGCAGTACTTC. It encodes CASSGSQGRDEQYF.

This clonotype was counted a few times. The chain combines TRBV6-6 with TRBJ2-7; tentatively, D is TRBD1 (6 bases). This CDR3 is built from 11 residues. Trimming cost V 6 bases and J 9 bases, with 12 bases left between them. From germline, CDR1 is MNHNY and CDR2 SVGAGI (reference sequence). CDR3 nucleotides: TGTGCCAGCAGCCGACAGGAGGTGCAGTACTTC. This codes for CASSRQEVQYF.

This clonotype came up a few times. The chain uses TRBV20-1 and TRBJ1-5; D unresolved. From germline, CDR1 is DFQATT and CDR2 SNEGSKA (reference sequence). The CDR3 consists of 16 residues. The V end lost 0 bases, the J end lost 9 bases, and 21 bases lay between the germline ends. CDR3 sequence: CSARDRVLGKGRPQHF. For the CDR3, the DNA is TGCAGTGCTAGAGATCGGGTCCTAGGCAAAGGTCGGCCCCAGCATTTT.

The V gene is TRBV6-6, the J gene TRBJ2-7, with D possibly being TRBD1 (6 bases). Germline assignment: CDR1 MNHNY and CDR2 SVGAGI (reference sequence). V lost 2 bases and J lost 0, with 17 bases in between. The CDR3 runs 17 residues. The CDR3 DNA follows: TGTGCCAGCAGTTACGGGGGCAACAGGGCAAGCTCCTACGAGCAGTACTTC. This codes for CASSYGGNRASSYEQYF.

The sample holds many counts of this clonotype. The J gene is TRBJ2-3, the V gene TRBV29-1; D might be TRBD2 (6 bases). CDR3 length: 9 residues. Germline V gene lookup returns CDR1 SQVTM and CDR2 ANQGSEA. CDR3 sequence (DNA): TGCAGATCCGGGAGCGATCAGTATTTT. Translating gives CRSGSDQYF.

This clonotype was seen a handful of times. V gene TRBV7-2 combines with J gene TRBJ1-2; D is ambiguous. V was clipped by 6 bases and J by 7 bases, with 12 bases between them. The CDR3 is 12 amino acids. Germline values: CDR1 SGHTA, CDR2 FQGNSA. The CDR3 loop reads CASRSDESGYTF. CDR3 nucleotide sequence: TGTGCCAGCAGATCGGACGAGTCTGGCTACACCTTC.

The chain has TRBV2 and TRBJ2-3; tentative D call: TRBD2 (6 bases). The CDR3 extends over 13 amino acids. The V end lost 6 bases, the J end lost 5 bases, and 12 bases lay between the germline ends. Germline CDR1 and CDR2: SNHLY and FYNNEI. The chain's CDR3 is CASSGDSGDTQYF. The CDR3 DNA reads as TGTGCCAGCAGCGGGGACTCCGGAGATACGCAGTATTTT.

A few counts support this clonotype. The V call is TRBV4-2, the J call TRBJ2-5; 13 positions agree with TRBD2. The CDR3 contains 16 residues. Trimming at V came to 4 bases and at J to 2 bases, leaving 4 bases not matched to a gene. CDR1 LGHNA and CDR2 YNFKEQ come from the germline V gene. CDR3 sequence: CASSRTSGGVQETQYF. The CDR3 DNA is TGTGCCAGCAGCCGAACTAGCGGGGGGGTGCAAGAGACCCAGTACTTC.

This clonotype appeared many times. V is TRBV3-1 and J is TRBJ2-5; TRBD2 agrees at 12 bases. The CDR3 length is 14 residues. Germline-derived CDR1 and CDR2 are LGHDT and YNNKEL (reference sequence). Germline trimming cut 3 bases from V and 5 bases from J; bases unmatched to any gene: 1. CDR3 DNA sequence: TGTGCCAGCAGCCAGGGACTAGCGGGCGAGACCCAGTACTTC. Protein product: CASSQGLAGETQYF.

This chain uses TRBV4-2 with TRBJ1-2; 10 positions match TRBD1. The V gene's germline CDR1 is LGHNA and CDR2 YNFKEQ. This CDR3 has 17 residues. V was pared by 1 base and J by 3 bases, with 8 bases of the junction left unmatched. The CDR3 reads CASSQGIRDRGDYGYTF. The CDR3 coding sequence is TGTGCCAGCAGCCAAGGAATCCGGGACAGGGGAGACTATGGCTACACCTTC.

The chain combines TRBV7-3 with TRBJ2-1; the D gene is possibly TRBD2 (6 bases). The CDR3 length is 16 residues. V lost 5 bases and J 2 bases, leaving 16 bases between the germline ends. Germline-derived CDR1 and CDR2 are SGHTA and FQGTGA. As DNA, the CDR3 is TGTGCCAGCAGCCCCCACGGGGGTCGCACCTACAATGAGCAGTTCTTC. Its translation is CASSPHGGRTYNEQFF.

V gene TRBV19 combines with J gene TRBJ2-1; 9 bases agree with TRBD2. Germline V gives CDR1 LNHDA, CDR2 SQIVND (reference sequence). Trimming cost V 3 bases and J 10 bases; bases outside gene matches: 13. CDR3 length: 16 residues. The CDR3 DNA follows: TGTGCCAGTAGTATCCCCCTAGCGGGGTCAGAGGTAGAGCAGTTCTTC. Translation gives CASSIPLAGSEVEQFF.